This T cell receptor beta chain is from a study of blood T cell repertoires in COVID-19. Across the study: Both acute and convalescent COVID-19 samples were obtained from the United States, Italy and Spain. Nucleic acid was either cDNA or gDNA, and it came from T cells, B-cell-depleted T cells, or PBMCs.

Authors' methods: Reference gene primers were amplified, and this amplification served to estimate nucleated cell counts. Sequencing was performed with immunoSEQ multiplex PCR; in TCRdb, only in-frame clones are kept and a portion is missing. Clone size and V and J calls were adopted from that table, with D and trimming inferred from the DNA. The table has more than 250,000 clones, about 90% seen once. With V trimmed by 5 bases and J by 7 bases, 14 bases remained unmatched. The CDR3 spans 16 residues. Germline V gives CDR1 PRHDT, CDR2 FYEKMQ (reference sequence). V gene TRBV13 combines with J gene TRBJ2-1, with TRBD2 matching over 7 bases. Material for sequencing was peripheral blood. The TCR was taken from a young man who had recovered from COVID-19. The CDR3 sequence: CASSSRGAGRGNEQFF. The CDR3 nucleotides read TGTGCCAGCAGCAGCCGCGGGGCAGGGAGGGGTAATGAGCAGTTCTTC.